This T cell receptor (beta chain) was sequenced for a study of blood T cell repertoires in COVID-19. The CDR3 has 11 residues. Per germline, CDR1 SGHNT and CDR2 YENEEA. Trimming took off 4 bases at V and 7 bases at J, with 7 bases between the two ends. Clones were sequenced by immunoSEQ multiplex PCR, and TCRdb holds only the in-frame ones, with some missing. The data contain fewer than 200,000 clones, roughly 88% of them singletons. Sequenced input: PBMCs or T cells enriched from blood (not recorded which). The V call is TRBV11-3, the J call TRBJ1-2; no clear D gene. This TCR was sampled from a woman between 18 and 29 years old who had recovered from COVID-19. The CDR3 region is CASSSRGGYTF. The CDR3 DNA is TGTGCCAGCAGCTCGCGGGGTGGCTACACCTTC.